Presented here are 10 T cell receptor beta chains from one specimen sequenced in a study of T cells in women clearing cervical HPV infection. Only in-frame clones appear in the TCRdb table, and some are missing; sequencing was by immunoSEQ multiplex PCR. The sample has 40,000 to 55,000 clones, and its top ten clones hold 0.95% to 1.5%. Sequenced: blood buffy coat. The receptors come from a woman between 18 and 75 years old with a cervical HPV16 infection that either progressed to CIN3+ or cleared (not recorded which).

A remark on this clone: With the read ending 3 residues before the CDR3 end, the germline J gene is used to fill in that end. The chain combines TRBV19 with TRBJ1-2; a weak D match, TRBD1 (5 bases). The CDR3 has 17 amino acids. Trimming cost V 4 bases and J 2 bases, with 20 bases left between them. Germline CDR1 LNHDA, CDR2 SQIVND (reference sequence). CDR3 DNA, as far as it was read: TGTGCCAGTAGTAGCTCCCGGACATGGAGGTTAAACTATGGC. This sequence encodes CASSSSRTWRLNYG. The full CDR3 protein is CASSSSRTWRLNYGYTF.

Details on this clone: Relative to the germline gene, one junction end is altered; a read error may explain this. Partial CDR3 DNA: TGCGCCAGCAGCCAAGCGGACAGGGGGCTTGAAAAA. Translated, it gives CASSQADRGLEK. The whole CDR3 sequence is CASSQADRGLEKLFF. The rearrangement links TRBV4-2 to TRBJ1-4, with 11 positions matching TRBD1. The read finishes 3 residues shy of the CDR3 end, and the germline J gene is used to complete it. Looked up from germline, CDR1 is LGHNA and CDR2 is YNFKEQ. The CDR3 has 15 residues.

As regards this clone: The CDR3 extends 3 residues past the end of the read, so its final part is completed from the germline J gene. The rearrangement uses TRBV5-1 and TRBJ2-4; D is perhaps TRBD2 (6 bases). V gave up 1 base and J gave up 7 bases, with 9 bases separating them. CDR3 length: 13 amino acids. Germline CDR1 is SGHRS and CDR2 is YFSETQ. CDR3 loop: CASSLPGENIQYF. The sequenced part of the CDR3 DNA is TGCGCCAGCAGCTTGCCGGGGGAGAACATT.

In regard to this clone: The CDR3 is cut off 3 residues early in the read; its end comes from the germline J gene. The gene calls are TRBV20-1 and TRBJ2-1, with D perhaps being TRBD1 or TRBD2 (6 bases each). V was clipped by 1 base and J by 3 bases, with 13 bases between them. This CDR3 spans 15 amino acids. In germline, CDR1 is DFQATT, CDR2 SNEGSKA (reference sequence). CDR3 bases read: TGCAGTGCTAGAGCGGTTGCGGGACACTACAATGAG. Its protein product is CSARAVAGHYNE. The full CDR3 protein is CSARAVAGHYNEQFF.

To note about this clone: With the read ending 3 residues before the CDR3 end, the germline J gene is used to fill in that end. The chain couples TRBV5-6 to TRBJ1-2, with D tentatively TRBD1 (6 bases). In germline, CDR1 is SGHDT, CDR2 YYEEEE. This CDR3 comprises 13 residues. CDR3 DNA (partial): TGTGCCAGCAGCTTAAGGGGGAACAATGAC. Protein: CASSLRGNND. The complete CDR3 protein is CASSLRGNNDYTF.

Notes on this clone: The read halts 3 residues ahead of the CDR3 end, with the missing end drawn from the germline J gene. The chain links TRBV18 to TRBJ1-4; 9 bases are a match to TRBD1. The CDR3 has 14 amino acids. Germline V CDR1 and CDR2: KGHSH, LQKENI. The part of the CDR3 DNA that was read is TGTGCCAGCTCCCCTGGACAGGGGCGGCCACCA. Encoded protein: CASSPGQGRPP. The whole CDR3 protein reads CASSPGQGRPPLFF.

CDR3 sequence reads: CASSPRFGETQYF. The covered CDR3 bases are TGTGCCAGCAGCCCGCGTTTTGGAGAGACC. The chain links TRBV5-6 to TRBJ2-5; D is unclear. Read coverage stops 3 residues before the CDR3 terminus; the germline J gene supplies the remainder. V was shortened by 4 bases and J by 4 bases, with 11 bases between the two germline ends. CDR3 length: 13 residues. CDR1 is SGHDT and CDR2 is YYEEEE in the germline V gene.

For this clone: The read terminates 3 residues ahead of where the CDR3 ends, so the germline J gene completes it. The chain recombines TRBV20-1 with TRBJ2-1; no firm D call. The germline V and J ends were trimmed by 1 base and 0 bases, with 16 bases remaining between them. Looked up from germline, CDR1 is DFQATT and CDR2 is SNEGSKA (reference sequence). The CDR3 is made up of 17 amino acids. The DNA read from the CDR3 is TGCAGTGCTAGAGTCGGGTTGGTTCTGAGCTCCTACAATGAG. Translated: CSARVGLVLSSYNE. The whole CDR3 reads CSARVGLVLSSYNEQFF.

Of note for this clone: The read falls 3 residues short of the CDR3 end, and the missing part is taken from the germline J gene. This chain uses TRBV30 with TRBJ2-7, with D perhaps being TRBD1 or TRBD2 (6 bases each). Germline CDR1 is GTSNPN and CDR2 is SVGIG (reference sequence). This CDR3 is built from 13 residues. The ends were cut back, 7 bases at V and 6 bases at J, with 19 bases in the middle. Here the CDR3 reads CASLYRVEGEQYF. CDR3 bases read: TGTGCCTCCTTATACAGGGTGGAGGGCGAG. Full variable domain (outside the CDR3, taken from reference TRBV30 and TRBJ2-7): SQTIHQWPATLVQPVGSPLSLECTVEGTSNPNLYWYRQAAGRGLQLLFYSVGIGQISSEVPQNLSASRPQDRQFILSSKKLLLSDSGFYLCASLYRVEGEQYFGPGTRLTVT.

This CDR3 reads CASSSLGWSGNEQFF. The CDR3 DNA, read in part, is TGTGCCAGCAGCTCCTTGGGCTGGAGCGGCAATGAG. V usage is TRBV11-2 and J usage is TRBJ2-1; D may be TRBD2 (5 bases). The read terminates 3 residues ahead of where the CDR3 ends, so the germline J gene completes it. Germline loops: CDR1 SGHAT, CDR2 FQNNGV. The CDR3 extends over 15 amino acids. Trimming removed 4 bases from V and 6 bases from J, with 16 bases in between.